The clone carrying this TCR beta chain was picked up one time. Measured with immunoSEQ multiplex PCR; TCRdb has only the in-frame clones, and not every one. The sample carries 140,000 to 150,000 clones, over 80% recorded once. The record originates from a study of blood T cell repertoires in COVID-19. The overall study: The samples span acute and convalescent COVID-19 from the United States, Italy and Spain.

The CDR3 is made up of 16 amino acids. The ends were cut back, 4 bases at V and 5 bases at J, with 20 bases in the middle. CDR1 is KGHSH and CDR2 is LQKENI in the germline V gene. The genes are TRBV18 and TRBJ1-1; D gene unclear. This sequence was found in a woman between 50 and 59 years old with acute or convalescent COVID-19. Sequenced sample: peripheral blood. CDR3 in amino acids: CASSRSREGVGTEAFF. CDR3 DNA sequence: TGTGCCAGCTCACGGTCCCGGGAAGGAGTGGGGACTGAAGCTTTCTTT.